This TCR beta chain was profiled in a study of radiotherapy plus CTLA-4 blockade in lung cancer. The wider study: Of all patients, over 15% responded objectively and approximately 31% showed disease control.

Sequencing used immunoSEQ multiplex PCR; TCRdb keeps in-frame clones, though not all of them. The data hold 25,000 to 30,000 clones, with approximately 77% observed a single time. Worth noting for this clone: Its antigen is unidentified.

The study, taken as a whole, reports: Early blood T cell clone changes and increased post-radiation serum interferon-beta were reportedly the strongest response predictors. Among blood TCR repertoires after radiotherapy plus ipilimumab, tumor-derived clones expanded.

The receptor's source is a human donor with non-small cell lung cancer that progressed on radiotherapy plus ipilimumab. This sample comprised peripheral blood, obtained from a patient treated with radiotherapy plus ipilimumab.

The CDR3 is CASSRLTGGENTEAFF. CDR3 nucleotides: TGTGCCAGTAGTAGACTTACAGGGGGAGAGAATACTGAAGCTTTCTTT. The rearrangement joins TRBV19 to TRBJ1-1, with 8 bases that match TRBD1. CDR3 length equals 16 residues. Germline CDR1 and CDR2: LNHDA and SQIVND (reference sequence). V gave up 4 bases and J gave up 5 bases; unmatched junction bases: 12.